The clone carrying this T cell receptor beta chain appeared once. The sample is drawn from a study of T cell responses to AZD1222 COVID-19 vaccine. Germline trimming cut 2 bases from V and 6 bases from J; bases unmatched to any gene: 10. The CDR3 is 16 amino acids. Germline V CDR1 and CDR2: MNHEY, SMNVEV (reference sequence). Libraries were prepared by immunoSEQ multiplex PCR; TCRdb keeps only in-frame clonotypes and omits some of them. This sample has about 140,000 clones, with almost 90% found just once. This sequence was found in an adult in good health. The sequences come from peripheral blood, collected on day 0 of AZD1222 vaccination. The chain uses TRBV27 and TRBJ2-1; TRBD2 aligns across 7 bases. CDR3 residues: CASSLMGDYGINEQFF. CDR3 nucleotide sequence: TGTGCCAGCAGTTTAATGGGGGACTATGGAATCAATGAGCAGTTCTTC.